This T cell receptor beta chain was recovered during a study of T cell responses to AZD1222 COVID-19 vaccine. Findings and limits, study-wide: CD4 TCRs covered the whole spike, strongest at regions 160-218 and 743-854.

Second-dose groups at about 4 or about 12 weeks were pooled. Repertoires were generated with immunoSEQ multiplex PCR, while TCRdb's copy carries only in-frame clones and drops some. The top ten clones hold 1.5% to 2% of a sample with fewer than 150,000 clones, 75% to 90% of them seen once. As regards this clone: The antigen remains unidentified.

The TCR originated in an adult who received the AZD1222 COVID-19 vaccine. The material was peripheral blood, obtained 28 days after the second AZD1222 dose.

The CDR3 is CASSLRDREAKNIQYF. As DNA, the CDR3 is TGTGCCAGCAGTTTAAGAGACAGGGAAGCCAAAAACATTCAGTACTTC. V and J are TRBV28 and TRBJ2-4; 7 nucleotides match TRBD1. The germline CDR1 and CDR2 sequences are MDHEN and SYDVKM. The CDR3 length is 16 residues. The V gene end was trimmed by 2 bases and the J gene end by 0 bases; junction bases not matched to a gene: 4.